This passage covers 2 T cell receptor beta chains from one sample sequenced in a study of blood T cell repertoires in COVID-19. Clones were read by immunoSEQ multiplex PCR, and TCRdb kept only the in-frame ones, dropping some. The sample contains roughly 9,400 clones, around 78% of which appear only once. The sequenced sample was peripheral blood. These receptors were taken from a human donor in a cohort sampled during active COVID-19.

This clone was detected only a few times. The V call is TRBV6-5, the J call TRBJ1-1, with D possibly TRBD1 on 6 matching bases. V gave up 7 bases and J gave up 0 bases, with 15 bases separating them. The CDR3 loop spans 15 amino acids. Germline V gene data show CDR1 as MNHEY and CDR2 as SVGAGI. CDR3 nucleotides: TGTGCCAGCACCCCCTACAGGGCGTTGAACACTGAAGCTTTCTTT. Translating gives CASTPYRALNTEAFF.

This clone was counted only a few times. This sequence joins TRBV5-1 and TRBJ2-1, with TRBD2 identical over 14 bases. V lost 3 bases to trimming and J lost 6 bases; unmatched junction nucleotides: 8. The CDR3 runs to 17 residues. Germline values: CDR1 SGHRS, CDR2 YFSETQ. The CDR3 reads CASSWGLAGVARNEQFF. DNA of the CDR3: TGCGCCAGCAGCTGGGGACTAGCGGGGGTTGCCCGCAATGAGCAGTTCTTC.